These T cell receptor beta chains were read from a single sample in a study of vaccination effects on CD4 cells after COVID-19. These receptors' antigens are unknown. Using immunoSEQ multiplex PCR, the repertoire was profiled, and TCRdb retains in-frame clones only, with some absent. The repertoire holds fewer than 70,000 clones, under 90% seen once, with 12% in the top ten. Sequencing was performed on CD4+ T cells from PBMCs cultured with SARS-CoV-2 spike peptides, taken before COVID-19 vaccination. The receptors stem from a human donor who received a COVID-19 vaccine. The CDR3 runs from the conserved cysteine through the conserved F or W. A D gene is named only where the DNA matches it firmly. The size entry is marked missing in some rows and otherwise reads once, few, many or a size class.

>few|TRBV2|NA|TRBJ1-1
TGTGCCAGCAGTGTTAGGTATATGGACACTGAAGCTTTCTTT
CASSVRYMDTEAFF
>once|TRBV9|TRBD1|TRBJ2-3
TGTGCCAGCAGCATCTCTGACAGGGGCCCAGATACGCAGTATTTT
CASSISDRGPDTQYF
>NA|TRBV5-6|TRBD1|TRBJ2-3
TGTGCCAGCAGCCTTCCGGGACAGGGTATATCAGATACGCAGTATTTT
CASSLPGQGISDTQYF
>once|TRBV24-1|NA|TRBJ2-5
TGTGCCACCAGTGATTTGGGGGTAGCCCAAGAGACCCAGTACTTC
CATSDLGVAQETQYF
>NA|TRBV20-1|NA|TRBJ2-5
TGCAGTGCAGGGGTAGAGACCCAGTACTTC
CSAGVETQYF
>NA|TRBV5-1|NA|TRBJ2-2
TGCGCCAGCAGCTTGGACCCAGGGTCGGGTACCACCGGGGAGCTGTTTTTT
CASSLDPGSGTTGELFF
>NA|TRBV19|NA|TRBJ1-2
TGTGCCAGTAGCCGGACGGACCCACCCGGCCACTACACCTTC
CASSRTDPPGHYTF
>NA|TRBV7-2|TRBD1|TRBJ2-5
TGTGCCAGCAGCACCGACAGGGGCAGGTACCAAGAGACCCAGTACTTC
CASSTDRGRYQETQYF
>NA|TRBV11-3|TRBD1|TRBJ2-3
TGTGCCAGCAGCCCCCCAGGGGGAATTTCAGATACGCAGTATTTT
CASSPPGGISDTQYF
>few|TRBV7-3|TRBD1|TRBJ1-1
TGTGCCAGCAGCCAATGGACAGGTGGGACTGAAGCTTTCTTT
CASSQWTGGTEAFF
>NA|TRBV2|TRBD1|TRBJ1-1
TGTGCCAGCAGGACAGGGGGCGGCACTGAAGCTTTCTTT
CASRTGGGTEAFF
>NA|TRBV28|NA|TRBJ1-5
TGTGCCAGCAGTTTACTCGGGGATCCCCAGCATTTT
CASSLLGDPQHF
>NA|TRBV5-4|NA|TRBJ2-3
TGTGCCAGCAGTGCCGCTAGCACAGATACGCAGTATTTT
CASSAASTDTQYF
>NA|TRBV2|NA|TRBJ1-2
TGTGCCAGCAGTTCAGGGGACGGCTACACCTTC
CASSSGDGYTF
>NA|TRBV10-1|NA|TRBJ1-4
TGCGCCAGCGGCTTCTACCGGGGGAGCAGTGGTAGCGATGAAAAACTGTTTTTT
CASGFYRGSSGSDEKLFF
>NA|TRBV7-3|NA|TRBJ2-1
TGTGCCAGCAGCCGCCCTGGAGGCTACAATGAGCAGTTCTTC
CASSRPGGYNEQFF
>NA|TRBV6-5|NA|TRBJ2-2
TGTGCCAGCAGTTACTCCCCCGGGGAGAACACCGGGGAGCTGTTTTTT
CASSYSPGENTGELFF
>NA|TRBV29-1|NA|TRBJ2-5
TGCAGCGTTGAACCTGTGACCCAGTACTTC
CSVEPVTQYF
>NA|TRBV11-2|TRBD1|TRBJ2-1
TGTGCCAGCAGCCAGGGGGCAGGGGGGTATCATGAGCAGTTCTTC
CASSQGAGGYHEQFF
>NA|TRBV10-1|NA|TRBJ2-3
TGCGCCAGCAGTATTCGAGGTGCGGATACGCAGTATTTT
CASSIRGADTQYF
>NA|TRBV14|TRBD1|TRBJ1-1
TGTGCCAGCTCTCGCTCGAACAGGGGGATTACTTTGAACACTGAAGCTTTCTTT
CASSRSNRGITLNTEAFF
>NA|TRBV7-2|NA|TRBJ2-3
TGTGCCAGCAGCCTTAGCGGCCTCACAGATACGCAGTATTTT
CASSLSGLTDTQYF
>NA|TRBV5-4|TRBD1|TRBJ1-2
TGTGCCAGCAGCTTGATGACAGGGCGGACATACACCTTC
CASSLMTGRTYTF
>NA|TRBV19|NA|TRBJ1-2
TGTGCCAGTAGTATCCTCCCAGGAGTTCTCGGAGGCTACACCTTC
CASSILPGVLGGYTF
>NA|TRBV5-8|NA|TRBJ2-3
TGTGCCAGCCCCTCCATGTACTCCACAGATACGCAGTATTTT
CASPSMYSTDTQYF
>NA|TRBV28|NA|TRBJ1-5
TGTGCCAGCAGTTTATGGAGGCAGTTTAGCAATCAGCCCCAGCATTTT
CASSLWRQFSNQPQHF
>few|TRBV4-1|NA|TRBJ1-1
TGCGCCAGCAGAGGGACGGCCGCTATGAACACTGAAGCTTTCTTT
CASRGTAAMNTEAFF
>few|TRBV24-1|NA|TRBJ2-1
TGTGCCACCAGTCGTGGGCGAAGCTCCTACAATGAGCAGTTCTTC
CATSRGRSSYNEQFF
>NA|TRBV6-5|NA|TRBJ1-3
TGTGCCAGCAGGGCAGGGTTCGGAAACACCATATATTTT
CASRAGFGNTIYF
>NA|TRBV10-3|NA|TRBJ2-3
TGTGCCATCAGGCAGAGTCTACAGAACCCTAGCACAGATACGCAGTATTTT
CAIRQSLQNPSTDTQYF
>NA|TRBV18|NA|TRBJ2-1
TGTGCCAGCTCACCTCAGGGCAAGAGCTCCTACAATGAGCAGTTCTTC
CASSPQGKSSYNEQFF
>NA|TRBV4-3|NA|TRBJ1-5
TGCGCCAGCAGCCAAGGCCAGGGGAATCAGCCCCAGCATTTT
CASSQGQGNQPQHF
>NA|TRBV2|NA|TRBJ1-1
TGTGCCAGCAGTATAACACTGAACACTGAAGCTTTCTTT
CASSITLNTEAFF
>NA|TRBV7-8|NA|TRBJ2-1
TGTGCCAGCAGCTTATCCGGGGGCACCTACAATGAGCAGTTCTTC
CASSLSGGTYNEQFF
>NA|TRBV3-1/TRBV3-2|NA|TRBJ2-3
TGTGCCAGCAGCCATCGGACATGGGGGGCCTCCACAGATACGCAGTATTTT
CASSHRTWGASTDTQYF
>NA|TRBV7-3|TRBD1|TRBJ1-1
TGTGCCAGCAGTCAACAGGGGAATACTGAAGCTTTCTTT
CASSQQGNTEAFF
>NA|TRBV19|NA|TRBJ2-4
TGTGCCAGTTCCCCTAGAACCAAAAACATTCAGTACTTC
CASSPRTKNIQYF
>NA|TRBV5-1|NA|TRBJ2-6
TGCGCCAGCAGCGAGCCGGGAGCTGGGGCCAACGTCCTGACTTTC
CASSEPGAGANVLTF
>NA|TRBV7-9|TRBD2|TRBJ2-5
TGTGCCAGCAGCTCTCTAGCGGGGGCCGAGGGGACCCAGTACTTC
CASSSLAGAEGTQYF
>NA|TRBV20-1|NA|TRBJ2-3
TGCAGTGCTAGTAGCAGTTCGATAGATACGCAGTATTTT
CSASSSSIDTQYF
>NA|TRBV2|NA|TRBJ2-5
TGTGCCAGCAGTGAAAATGGGGAGACCCAGTACTTC
CASSENGETQYF
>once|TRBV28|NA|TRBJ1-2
TGTGCCAGCAGTTTAACCGGGGGCTATGGCTACACCTTC
CASSLTGGYGYTF
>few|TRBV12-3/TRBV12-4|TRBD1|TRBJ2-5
TGTGCCAGCATGACAGGGGGCAGGGAGACCCAGTACTTC
CASMTGGRETQYF
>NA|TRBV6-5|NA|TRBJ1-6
TGTGCCAGCAGACAGGGTAGTTCACCCCTCCACTTT
CASRQGSSPLHF
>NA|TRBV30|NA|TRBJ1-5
TGTGCCTGGAGTGTTGCGGGGGGCCCTAGCAATCAGCCCCAGCATTTT
CAWSVAGGPSNQPQHF
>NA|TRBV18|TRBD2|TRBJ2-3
TGTGCCAGCTCACTCGCGGCCGGGACTAGCGGCGCCACAGATACGCAGTATTTT
CASSLAAGTSGATDTQYF